This TCR beta chain was recorded in a study of blood T cell repertoires in COVID-19. CDR3 size: 13 residues. V lost 4 bases to trimming and J lost 7 bases, with 11 bases between them. CDR1 and CDR2 (germline): SGHNT, YENEEA. Study processing details: Estimation of nucleated cell counts relied on the amplification of reference gene primers. Some clones are missing from TCRdb's copy, which holds only in-frame ones; the method was immunoSEQ multiplex PCR. For V, J and clone size, that table is used; D and trimming come from the DNA. The repertoire includes 70,000 to 95,000 clones, 75% to 90% of them detected once, and under 6.5% sits in the top ten.

The V and J genes are TRBV11-3 and TRBJ2-1; D perhaps matches TRBD1 (6 bases). Sequencing was carried out using peripheral blood. This clonotype was obtained from a man between 45 and 60 years old with active COVID-19. The CDR3 DNA follows: TGTGCCAGCAGCTCAGGGGTATGGAATGAGCAGTTCTTC. Amino acids: CASSSGVWNEQFF. The whole variable domain, filled in from reference TRBV11-3 and TRBJ2-1, reads EAGVVQSPRYKIIEKKQPVAFWCNPISGHNTLYWYLQNLGQGPELLIRYENEEAVDDSQLPKDRFSAERLKGVDSTLKIQPAELGDSAVYLCASSSGVWNEQFFGPGTRLTVL.